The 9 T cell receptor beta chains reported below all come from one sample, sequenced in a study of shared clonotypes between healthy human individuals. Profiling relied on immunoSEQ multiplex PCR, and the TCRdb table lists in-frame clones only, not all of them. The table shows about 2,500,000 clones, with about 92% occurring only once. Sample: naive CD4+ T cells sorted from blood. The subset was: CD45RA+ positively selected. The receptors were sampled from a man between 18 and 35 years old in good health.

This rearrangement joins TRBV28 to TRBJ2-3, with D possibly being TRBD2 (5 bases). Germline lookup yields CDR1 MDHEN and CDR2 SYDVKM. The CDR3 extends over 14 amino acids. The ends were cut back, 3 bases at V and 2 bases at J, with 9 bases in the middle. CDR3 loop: CASSLREFTDTQYF. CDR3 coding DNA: TGTGCCAGCAGTTTGAGGGAGTTCACAGATACGCAGTATTTT.

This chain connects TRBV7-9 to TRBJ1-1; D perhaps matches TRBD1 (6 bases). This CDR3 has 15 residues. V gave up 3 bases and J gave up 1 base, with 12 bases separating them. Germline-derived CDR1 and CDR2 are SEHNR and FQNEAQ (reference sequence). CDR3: CASSFGGYENTEAFF. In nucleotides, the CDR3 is TGTGCCAGCAGCTTTGGGGGCTATGAGAACACTGAAGCTTTCTTT.

The CDR3 DNA is TGTGCCAGCAGCTCGGTAGGGACAGCAAATTCACCCCTCCACTTT. This encodes CASSSVGTANSPLHF. The chain uses TRBV7-9 and TRBJ1-6; TRBD1 matches 7 bases. Germline CDR1 reads SEHNR; CDR2 reads FQNEAQ (reference sequence). The CDR3 covers 15 residues. Unmatched junction bases numbered 7, after V lost 4 bases and J lost 7 bases.

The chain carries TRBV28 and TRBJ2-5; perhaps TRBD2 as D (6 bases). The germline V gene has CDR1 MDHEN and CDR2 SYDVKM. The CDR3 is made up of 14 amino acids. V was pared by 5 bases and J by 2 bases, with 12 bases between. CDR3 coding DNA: TGTGCCAGCAGTGGAGTAGCGGTACAAGAGACCCAGTACTTC. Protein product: CASSGVAVQETQYF.

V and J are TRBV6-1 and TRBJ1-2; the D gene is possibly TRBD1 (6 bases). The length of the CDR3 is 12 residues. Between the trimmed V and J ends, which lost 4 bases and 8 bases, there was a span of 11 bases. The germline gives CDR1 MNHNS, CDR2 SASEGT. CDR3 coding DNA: TGTGCCAGCAGTGGGGGGGCTTACGGCTACACCTTC. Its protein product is CASSGGAYGYTF.

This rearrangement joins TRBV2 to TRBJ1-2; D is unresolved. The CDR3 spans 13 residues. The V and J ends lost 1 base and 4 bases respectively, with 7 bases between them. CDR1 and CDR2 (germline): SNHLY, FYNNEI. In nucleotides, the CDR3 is TGTGCCAGCAGTGAAGGAGGGTTCTATGGCTACACCTTC. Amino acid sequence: CASSEGGFYGYTF.

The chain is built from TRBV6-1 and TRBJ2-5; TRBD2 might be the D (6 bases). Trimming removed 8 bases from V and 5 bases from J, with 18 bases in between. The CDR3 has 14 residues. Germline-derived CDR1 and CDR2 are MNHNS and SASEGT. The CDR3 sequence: CASFWSLGGETQYF. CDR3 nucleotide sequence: TGTGCCAGCTTTTGGTCTCTAGGAGGGGAGACCCAGTACTTC.

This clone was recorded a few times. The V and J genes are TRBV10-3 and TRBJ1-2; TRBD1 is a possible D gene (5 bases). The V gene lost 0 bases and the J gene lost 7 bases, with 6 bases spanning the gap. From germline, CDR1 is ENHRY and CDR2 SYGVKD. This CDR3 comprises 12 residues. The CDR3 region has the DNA TGTGCCATCAGTGAGTCTCAGGGTGGCTACACCTTC. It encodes CAISESQGGYTF.

The CDR3 region has the DNA TGTGCCAGCAGTGCGAGCGGGGCCTCCTACGAGCAGTACTTC. Translated, it gives CASSASGASYEQYF. This chain uses TRBV14 with TRBJ2-7; 7 bases are shared with TRBD2. This CDR3 comprises 14 residues. J was trimmed by 0 bases and V by 6 bases; bases with no gene match: 5. Germline CDR1 and CDR2: SGHDN and FVKESK.